Listed below are T cell receptor beta chains from one sample, sequenced in a study of blood T cell repertoires in COVID-19. The repertoire was sequenced with immunoSEQ multiplex PCR; TCRdb's copy has only in-frame clones and lacks some. The sample lists 90,000 to 120,000 clones; about 91% were seen once. The sequenced sample consisted of peripheral blood. The receptors derive from a human donor in a cohort sampled during active COVID-19. Each CDR3 is given with its conserved first and last residue. The D gene is left open where the match is weak. The size of a clone is reported for some rows only, either as once, few or many, or as a class for expanded clones.

d_call j_call clone_size v_call cdr3_nt cdr3_aa
TRBD1 TRBJ2-7 . TRBV7-9 TGTGCCAGCACACAGGGGGGCTCCTACGAGCAGTACTTC CASTQGGSYEQYF
. TRBJ2-3 . TRBV6-2/TRBV6-3 TGTGCCAGCAGTTACCCGCCGTCTGGCGGGGGCGGCACAGATACGCAGTATTTT CASSYPPSGGGGTDTQYF
TRBD1 TRBJ1-1 once TRBV18 TGTGCCAGCTCATGGGACAGCATGAACACTGAAGCTTTCTTT CASSWDSMNTEAFF
. TRBJ2-1 . TRBV10-1 TGCGCCAGCAGTGAATCTCGGCGGGGTTACAATGAGCAGTTCTTC CASSESRRGYNEQFF
. TRBJ1-2 . TRBV5-1 TGCGCCAGCAGCCCCCCGCGGGAGGGGGGGAACTATGGCTACACCTTC CASSPPREGGNYGYTF
. TRBJ1-4 . TRBV5-8 TGTGCCAGCAGCCCGGAACCGGGATCTAATGAAAAACTGTTTTTT CASSPEPGSNEKLFF
TRBD2 TRBJ2-2 . TRBV27 TGTGCCAGCAGTAAGCGGGGGGGGACCGGGGAGCTGTTTTTT CASSKRGGTGELFF
. TRBJ1-5 . TRBV24-1 TGTGCCACCAGTGACCTGAATCAGCCCCAGCATTTT CATSDLNQPQHF
. TRBJ2-5 . TRBV28 TGTGCCAGCAGACTTGGGACAAATTTTGAGACCCAGTACTTC CASRLGTNFETQYF
. TRBJ2-1 . TRBV11-2 TGTGCCAGCAGGGCAGGGCATAGCTCCTACAATGAGCAGTTCTTC CASRAGHSSYNEQFF
. TRBJ2-1 . TRBV29-1 TGCAGCGTTGGCCCGCCTAGTAGGTCCTACAATGAGCAGTTCTTC CSVGPPSRSYNEQFF
TRBD1 TRBJ2-7 once TRBV7-9 TGTGCCAGCAGCTCCCTGACAGGGAGAGGCTACGAGCAGTACTTC CASSSLTGRGYEQYF
. TRBJ1-2 once TRBV4-1 TGCGCCAGCAGCCAAGGAGCGGCGGGCTACACCTTC CASSQGAAGYTF
. TRBJ2-1 . TRBV5-8 TGTGCCAGCAGTCGCGCGAGGAGCTCCTACAATGAGCAGTTCTTC CASSRARSSYNEQFF
. TRBJ2-5 . TRBV18 TGTGCCAGCTCACCGACTAGAGGAGAGACCCAGTACTTC CASSPTRGETQYF
. TRBJ1-1 . TRBV30 TGTGCCTGGAGTCCCCCGGGAGGTTTGGGGACTGAAGCTTTCTTT CAWSPPGGLGTEAFF
TRBD1 TRBJ1-3 . TRBV5-1 TGCGCCAGCAGCGCCAGGACAGGGACCTCTGGAAACACCATATATTTT CASSARTGTSGNTIYF
. TRBJ1-5 . TRBV3-1/TRBV3-2 TGTGCCAGCAGCGGGGGGATGGTTAGGTCTCCAAATCAGCCCCAGCATTTT CASSGGMVRSPNQPQHF